Listed below are T cell receptor beta chains from one sample, sequenced in a study of pediatric ulcerative colitis. Libraries were prepared by immunoSEQ multiplex PCR; TCRdb keeps only in-frame clonotypes and omits some of them. The sample yields tens of thousands of clones, over 70% seen once. Material for sequencing was blood. The receptors stem from a boy between 10 and 17 years old who was a control in a study of pediatric ulcerative colitis. Both conserved end residues are part of each CDR3. A D gene is named only where the DNA matches it firmly.

J,V,D,CDR3
TRBJ1-4,TRBV25-1,.,CASSESNEKLFF
TRBJ1-1,TRBV19,.,CASSISPSSEAFF
TRBJ2-1,TRBV12-5,TRBD2,CASSAGVSYNEQFF
TRBJ2-3,TRBV25-1,.,CASSATGTDTQYF
TRBJ1-2,TRBV5-1,TRBD1,CASSAGQGANYGYTF
TRBJ1-2,TRBV9,.,CASTPRAQDGYTF
TRBJ1-2,TRBV5-6,.,CASSRGMGNYGYTF
TRBJ2-1,TRBV5-8,.,CASRREEFF
TRBJ2-7,TRBV14,.,CASSQGNSYEQYF
TRBJ2-7,TRBV2,.,CASSETRVSGEQYF
TRBJ1-6,TRBV4-3,.,CASSQESAGTSYNSPLHF
TRBJ2-2,TRBV27,.,CASSLSVITGELFF
TRBJ1-5,TRBV28,.,CASRSSGDPNQPQHF
TRBJ2-5,TRBV18,.,CASSPGAGETQYF
TRBJ1-1,TRBV6-1,TRBD1,CASSGREGARTEAFF
TRBJ2-7,TRBV7-2,.,CASSRGYEQYF
TRBJ1-5,TRBV10-2,.,CASSDWDQPQHF
TRBJ2-3,TRBV9,TRBD2,CASSVGLQREWEDTQYF
TRBJ1-5,TRBV6-4,.,CASSDAGDTKEYQPQHF
TRBJ2-1,TRBV27,.,CASASVRGAFNEQFF
TRBJ1-2,TRBV5-5,TRBD1,CASSLAYGQGHGYTF
TRBJ2-3,TRBV4-3,.,CASSQDRGAPDTQYF
TRBJ2-1,TRBV9,TRBD2,CASSLSRTQSTSGSGNEQFF
TRBJ1-3,TRBV9,TRBD1,CASSAPGQGAGNTIYF
TRBJ1-1,TRBV2,.,CASSESENTEAFF
TRBJ1-1,TRBV19,.,CASSHEYTEAFF
TRBJ1-5,TRBV29-1,.,CSVGGGTTDQPQHF
TRBJ1-4,TRBV4-1,TRBD1,CASRQGPSNEKLFF
TRBJ2-2,TRBV6-6,.,CASRDSNTGELFF
TRBJ1-2,TRBV25-1,.,CASSEIQGSSYGYTF
TRBJ1-2,TRBV2,TRBD1,CASSVQGVGIYGYTF
TRBJ2-3,TRBV7-8,.,CASSLERTDTQYF
TRBJ2-1,TRBV7-8,.,CASSLSSYNEQFF
TRBJ2-1,TRBV27,.,CATQGNNEQFF
TRBJ2-7,TRBV13,.,CASSLTVSYEQYF
TRBJ2-7,TRBV27,TRBD1,CASSYFPTGDTQLCEQYF
TRBJ2-7,TRBV28,TRBD1,CASHTGTAAFYEQYF
TRBJ1-1,TRBV11-2,.,CASSLAPFGGGSEAFF
TRBJ1-4,TRBV19,.,CASSRTAGTPSTNEKLFF
TRBJ2-1,TRBV7-2,TRBD2,CASSFRGGSVYNEQFF
TRBJ1-2,TRBV18,.,CASSLRPSEDYGYTF
TRBJ1-2,TRBV7-2,TRBD1,CASNRGGTGRGYTF
TRBJ1-1,TRBV4-1,.,CATHRKVQTGGQVNTEAFF
TRBJ1-1,TRBV28,.,CASSLWKKRETEAFF
TRBJ1-5,TRBV28,.,CASSWRGTLYQPQHF
TRBJ2-1,TRBV30,.,CAWSVWKYNEQFF
TRBJ2-7,TRBV30,TRBD2,CAWSQRGQTYEQYF
TRBJ1-5,TRBV19,.,CATSDSLNQPQHF
TRBJ1-1,TRBV13,.,CASSLNTEAFF
TRBJ2-7,TRBV9,TRBD2,CASSLTSGSFVEQYF
TRBJ1-5,TRBV5-6,.,CASSGGGSVQPQHF
TRBJ2-1,TRBV6-1,.,CASRVGFRHEQFF
TRBJ2-2,TRBV28,.,CASSLNGKASGELFF
TRBJ1-2,TRBV5-6,.,CASSLIIDSDYGYTF